This TCR beta chain was identified during a study of Ad26.COV2.S vaccination and SARS-CoV-2 variants. Notes on the study in general: Analyses of TCR breadth and depth may have underestimated total T cell responses.

Germline CDR1 and CDR2: SNHLY and FYNNEI. The CDR3 spans 14 residues. Trimming removed 5 bases from V and 2 bases from J; junction bases left unmatched: 4. About this clone itself: Its antigen is still unknown.

Method: immunoSEQ multiplex PCR; TCRdb's copy keeps in-frame clones and lacks some. The sample lists about 350,000 clones, around 90% seen once, with roughly 3.9% in the top ten. This sample comprised peripheral blood, obtained after recovery from COVID-19. V and J are TRBV2 and TRBJ1-1, with TRBD1 identical over 8 bases. The receptor's source is a human donor who had recovered from COVID-19. CDR3 residues: CASSPQGANTEAFF. CDR3 bases: TGTGCCAGCAGTCCTCAGGGGGCCAACACTGAAGCTTTCTTT.